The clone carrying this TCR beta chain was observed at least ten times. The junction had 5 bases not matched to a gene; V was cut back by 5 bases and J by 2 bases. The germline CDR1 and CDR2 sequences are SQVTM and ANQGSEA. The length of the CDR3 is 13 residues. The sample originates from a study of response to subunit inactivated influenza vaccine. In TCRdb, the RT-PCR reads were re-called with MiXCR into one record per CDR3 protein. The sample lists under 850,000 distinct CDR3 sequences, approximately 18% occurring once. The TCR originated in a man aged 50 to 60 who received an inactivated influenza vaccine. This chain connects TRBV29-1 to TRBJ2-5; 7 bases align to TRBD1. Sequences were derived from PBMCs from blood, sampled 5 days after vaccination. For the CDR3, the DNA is TGCAGCGTTCAGACAGGGCAGCAAGAGACCCAGTACTTC. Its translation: CSVQTGQQETQYF.